These 9 T cell receptor beta chains share one sample of origin, sequenced in a study of T cells in Graves' hyperthyroidism and ophthalmopathy. The CDR3 regions of TCR beta were amplified from RNA transcripts. In the first-round RT-PCR of the TCR CDR3, the HTBI primer set was used. TCRdb recomputed calls from the multiplex PCR reads with MiXCR, one row per CDR3 protein. The table records approximately 560,000 distinct CDR3 sequences, around 42% of them present only once. Sequencing was done on a sample of peripheral blood or thyroid tissue (not recorded which). The receptors shown here come from a woman between 18 and 29 years old with Graves' hyperthyroidism.

This clonotype was picked up a small number of times. This chain connects TRBV19 to TRBJ1-5; D is unclear. The CDR3 has 16 residues. The V end was cut by 5 bases, the J end by 0 bases, with 14 bases between. Germline V gives CDR1 LNHDA, CDR2 SQIVND (reference sequence). CDR3 DNA: TGTGCCAGTAGTCCTCGCCCACCCTATAGCAATCAGCCCCAGCATTTT. Its translation is CASSPRPPYSNQPQHF.

Ten or more counts support this clonotype. This chain joins TRBV25-1 and TRBJ1-3, with D possibly TRBD1 on 5 matching bases. V lost 1 base and J lost 1, with 11 bases in between. Germline V lookup: CDR1 MGHDK, CDR2 SYGVNS. The CDR3 runs 16 residues. CDR3 sequence (DNA): TGTGCCAGCAGTGAATGGGGGGGTCGGTCTGGAAACACCATATATTTT. Its protein is CASSEWGGRSGNTIYF.

V and J are TRBV24-1 and TRBJ2-5; D gene uncertain. Looked up from germline, CDR1 is KGHDR and CDR2 is SFDVKD. The germline V and J ends were trimmed by 5 bases and 1 base, with 13 bases remaining between them. The CDR3 has 15 residues. CDR3 DNA sequence: TGTGCCACCAGTGTAACGATAGGGTCCCAAGAGACCCAGTACTTC. It encodes CATSVTIGSQETQYF.

This clonotype was counted a few times. The chain carries TRBV20-1 and TRBJ1-5; D is possibly TRBD1 (5 bases). The CDR3 is made up of 14 amino acids. Germline loops: CDR1 DFQATT, CDR2 SNEGSKA (reference sequence). The V gene lost 6 bases and the J gene lost 0 bases, with 12 bases spanning the gap. CDR3 bases: TGCAGTGCCACGAGGACATATAGCAATCAGCCCCAGCATTTT. As protein: CSATRTYSNQPQHF.

The chain recombines TRBV6-1 with TRBJ2-6; 10 bases align to TRBD1. Looked up from germline, CDR1 is MNHNS and CDR2 is SASEGT. J lost 4 bases, V lost 8 bases, and 8 bases had no gene match. The CDR3 contains 16 residues. Here the CDR3 DNA reads TGTGCCAGCGTGGAGGACAGGGGGACGGGGGCCAACGTCCTGACTTTC. Encoded protein: CASVEDRGTGANVLTF.

Comments on this clonotype: The junction does not match germline at one end; this may be a read error. The V and J genes are TRBV5-1 and TRBJ1-2, with 7 bases lining up with TRBD1. In germline, CDR1 is SGHRS, CDR2 YFSETQ. The CDR3 has 14 amino acids. DNA of the CDR3: TGTGCCAGCAGCACCGGGACAGAAAGATATGGCTACACCTTC. It translates to CASSTGTERYGYTF.

This clonotype was seen only a few times. The CDR3 spells CASSKTLTGGSYEQYF. The DNA for the CDR3 is TGTGCCAGTAGTAAGACCCTCACCGGTGGGAGTTACGAGCAGTACTTC. The gene calls are TRBV19 and TRBJ2-7; D may be TRBD2 (5 bases). The germline V and J ends were trimmed by 4 bases and 4 bases, with 20 bases remaining between them. The CDR3 is 16 residues long. The germline gives CDR1 LNHDA, CDR2 SQIVND (reference sequence). Filled out from reference TRBV19 and TRBJ2-7, the complete variable domain reads DGGITQSPKYLFRKEGQNVTLSCEQNLNHDAMYWYRQDPGQGLRLIYYSQIVNDFQKGDIAEGYSVSREKKESFPLTVTSAQKNPTAFYLCASSKTLTGGSYEQYFGPGTRLTVT.

The table lists this clonotype with many counts. This chain connects TRBV2 to TRBJ2-7, with D perhaps being TRBD1 or TRBD2 (5 bases each). Germline CDR1 reads SNHLY; CDR2 reads FYNNEI. V lost 7 bases, J lost 0 bases, and 10 bases lay in between. This CDR3 spans 13 amino acids. Here the CDR3 DNA reads TGTGCCAGCATCGGGGCAACCTCCTACGAGCAGTACTTC. Its protein is CASIGATSYEQYF.

The chain uses TRBV6-6 and TRBJ1-1; no firm D call. Trimming pared 5 bases from V and 10 bases from J, leaving 17 bases between. The germline V gene encodes CDR1 MNHNY and CDR2 SVGAGI (reference sequence). CDR3 length equals 13 residues. The CDR3 region is CASSVPGERVAFF. The CDR3, as DNA: TGTGCCAGCAGTGTCCCCGGGGAGCGGGTAGCTTTCTTT.